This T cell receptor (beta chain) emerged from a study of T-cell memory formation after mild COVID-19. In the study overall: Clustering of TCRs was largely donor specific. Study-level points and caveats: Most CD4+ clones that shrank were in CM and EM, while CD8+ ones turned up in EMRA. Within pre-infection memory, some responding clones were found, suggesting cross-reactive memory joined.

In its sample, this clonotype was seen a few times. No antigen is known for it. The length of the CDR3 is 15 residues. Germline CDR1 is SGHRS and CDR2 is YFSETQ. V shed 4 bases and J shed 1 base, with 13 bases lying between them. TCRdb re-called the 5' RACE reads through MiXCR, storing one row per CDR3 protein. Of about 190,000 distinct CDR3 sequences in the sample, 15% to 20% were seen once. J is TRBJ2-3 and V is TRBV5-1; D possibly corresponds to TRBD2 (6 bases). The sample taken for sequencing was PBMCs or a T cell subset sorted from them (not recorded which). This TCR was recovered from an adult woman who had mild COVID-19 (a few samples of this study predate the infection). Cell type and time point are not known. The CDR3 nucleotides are TGCGCCAGCAGCGGGGGGTTCCCCGGCACAGATACGCAGTATTTT. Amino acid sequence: CASSGGFPGTDTQYF.